This TCR beta chain originates from a study of T cell responses to AZD1222 COVID-19 vaccine. About the research overall: Second-dose intervals of approximately 4 or approximately 12 weeks were pooled. Study-level findings and limits: Recipients of AZD1222 seropositive at baseline numbered only six or seven. Nearly half of spike-specific TCRs reportedly go after variant regions that carry no mutations.

TCRdb keeps only in-frame clones here, not all; method: immunoSEQ multiplex PCR. Of fewer than 130,000 clones in the sample, around 90% were seen once. V was shortened by 4 bases and J by 7 bases, with 20 bases between the two germline ends. Germline V gives CDR1 SGHAT, CDR2 FQNNGV. The CDR3 contains 15 residues. Turning to this clone: The antigen remains unidentified.

This chain uses TRBV11-2 with TRBJ2-7, with D perhaps TRBD1 or TRBD2 (5 bases each). The clonotype originates from an adult in good health. The material sequenced was peripheral blood, taken on day 0 of AZD1222 vaccination. DNA for the CDR3: TGTGCCAGCAGCTCCTGGGACCGAACCGTGGGGGAGCAGTACTTC. Translating gives CASSSWDRTVGEQYF.